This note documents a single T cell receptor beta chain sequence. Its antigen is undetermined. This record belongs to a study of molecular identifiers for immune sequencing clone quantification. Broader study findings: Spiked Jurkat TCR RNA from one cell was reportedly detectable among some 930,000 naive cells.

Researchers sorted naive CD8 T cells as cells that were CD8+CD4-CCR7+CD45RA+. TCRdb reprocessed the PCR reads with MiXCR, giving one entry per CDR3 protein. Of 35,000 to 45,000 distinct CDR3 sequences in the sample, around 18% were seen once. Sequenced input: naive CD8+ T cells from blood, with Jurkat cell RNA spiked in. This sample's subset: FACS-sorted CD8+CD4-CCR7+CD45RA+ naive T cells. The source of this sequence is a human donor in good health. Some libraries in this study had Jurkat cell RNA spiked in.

The CDR3 here is CASSFRGQTYEQYF. CDR3 in DNA: TGTGCCAGCAGTTTCCGTGGCCAGACCTACGAGCAGTACTTC. This chain uses TRBV28 with TRBJ2-7; D is unresolved. V lost 3 bases and J 2 bases, leaving 11 bases between the germline ends. The CDR3 is 14 amino acids. Germline V lookup: CDR1 MDHEN, CDR2 SYDVKM.